Listed below are T cell receptor beta chains from one sample, sequenced in a study of blood T cell repertoires in COVID-19. Profiled with immunoSEQ multiplex PCR; TCRdb holds only in-frame clones, not every one. The top ten hold over 7.5% of the sample, which has over 200,000 clones, 86% seen once. Sequencing was carried out using peripheral blood. Receptors originate from a man between 40 and 49 years old who had recovered from COVID-19. Both conserved end residues are part of each CDR3. D genes are given only for firm matches. The listing skips clone size in some rows; elsewhere it reads once, few, many or a size class.

clone_size,v_call,j_call,d_call,cdr3_aa,cdr3_nt
.,TRBV2,TRBJ2-1,TRBD2,CASSALAGSYNEQFF,TGTGCCAGCAGTGCCTTAGCGGGGTCCTACAATGAGCAGTTCTTC
.,TRBV20-1,TRBJ1-2,.,CSASGSGYTF,TGCAGTGCTAGTGGCTCGGGGTACACCTTC
.,TRBV5-1,TRBJ2-3,TRBD1,CASSLAGTGITDTQYF,TGCGCCAGCAGCTTGGCGGGGACAGGGATTACGGATACGCAGTATTTT
.,TRBV11-3,TRBJ2-3,.,CASSLGGSTTDTQYF,TGTGCCAGCAGCTTAGGTGGGAGTACGACAGATACGCAGTATTTT
.,TRBV3-1/TRBV3-2,TRBJ2-7,.,CASSQVTMGGGPYEQYF,TGTGCCAGCAGCCAAGTTACAATGGGAGGCGGTCCCTACGAGCAGTACTTC
once,TRBV27,TRBJ1-1,.,CASSLFEGTEAFF,TGTGCCAGCAGTTTATTTGAGGGCACTGAAGCTTTCTTT
.,TRBV9,TRBJ2-2,.,CASSFVPGELFF,TGTGCCAGCTCCTTCGTCCCCGGGGAGCTGTTTTTT
.,TRBV5-4,TRBJ2-7,TRBD1,CASSRTGSSYEQYF,TGTGCCAGCAGCAGGACAGGGAGCTCCTACGAGCAGTACTTC
.,TRBV6-5,TRBJ1-2,.,CASLTINYGYTF,TGTGCCAGCCTCACTATTAACTATGGCTACACCTTC
.,TRBV7-2,TRBJ1-2,TRBD1,CASSLDPGQGATYTF,TGTGCCAGCAGCTTAGATCCCGGACAGGGGGCTACCTACACCTTC
.,TRBV19,TRBJ2-7,.,CASRSVGGNYEQYF,TGTGCCAGTCGCAGTGTGGGGGGTAACTACGAGCAGTACTTC
.,TRBV6-2/TRBV6-3,TRBJ2-1,.,CASSYQDVGPYNEQFF,TGTGCCAGCAGTTATCAGGATGTCGGTCCCTACAATGAGCAGTTCTTC
once,TRBV2,TRBJ1-4,.,CASSVTSERMAIEKLFF,TGTGCCAGCAGTGTGACATCAGAACGGATGGCTATAGAAAAACTGTTTTTT
once,TRBV19,TRBJ1-1,TRBD1,CASSSRQGYTEAFF,TGTGCCAGTAGTTCCCGACAGGGCTACACTGAAGCTTTCTTT
.,TRBV7-9,TRBJ1-4,TRBD1,CASSLGDRGNEKLFF,TGTGCCAGCAGCTTAGGGGACAGGGGGAATGAAAAACTGTTTTTT
.,TRBV2,TRBJ1-5,TRBD1,CASSTDRDQPQHF,TGTGCCAGCAGTACCGACAGGGATCAGCCCCAGCATTTT
.,TRBV7-7,TRBJ2-5,TRBD2,CALRGGQETQYF,TGTGCCCTGAGGGGAGGGCAAGAGACCCAGTACTTC
.,TRBV7-3,TRBJ2-3,TRBD2,CASSSAGGATDTQYF,TGTGCCAGCAGCTCCGCGGGAGGTGCGACAGATACGCAGTATTTT
.,TRBV6-4,TRBJ2-1,TRBD1,CASSTMTGSYNEQFF,TGTGCCAGCAGCACTATGACAGGGTCCTACAATGAGCAGTTCTTC
.,TRBV30,TRBJ2-3,TRBD2,CAWIHGYQRGGRWETDTQYF,TGTGCCTGGATTCATGGGTACCAGCGGGGGGGCCGGTGGGAAACAGATACGCAGTATTTT
.,TRBV7-9,TRBJ2-7,.,CASSFDLSGASYEQYF,TGTGCCAGCAGCTTTGATCTCTCGGGAGCCTCCTACGAGCAGTACTTC
.,TRBV5-4,TRBJ2-5,TRBD1,CASSLVAGGSETQYF,TGTGCCAGCAGCTTGGTGGCAGGGGGATCGGAGACCCAGTACTTC
.,TRBV10-1,TRBJ1-2,.,CASKMDWIWERDGYTF,TGCGCCAGCAAGATGGACTGGATCTGGGAAAGAGATGGCTACACCTTC
.,TRBV3-1/TRBV3-2,TRBJ2-5,TRBD2,CASSHSSASGGEETQYF,TGTGCCAGCAGCCACTCCTCCGCTAGCGGGGGAGAAGAGACCCAGTACTTC
.,TRBV4-1,TRBJ2-7,TRBD1,CASSQEAGQGRIYEQYF,TGCGCCAGCAGCCAAGAGGCAGGACAGGGAAGAATCTACGAGCAGTACTTC
.,TRBV18,TRBJ2-7,TRBD1,CASSRPGTGIYEQYF,TGTGCCAGCTCCCGCCCCGGGACAGGAATCTACGAGCAGTACTTC
.,TRBV14,TRBJ2-2,TRBD2,CASSSRLAIAGELFF,TGTGCCAGCAGCTCAAGACTAGCGATTGCCGGGGAGCTGTTTTTT
.,TRBV5-4,TRBJ1-1,TRBD1,CASRRGQGWNTEAFF,TGTGCCAGCAGACGGGGACAGGGTTGGAACACTGAAGCTTTCTTT
.,TRBV19,TRBJ2-7,.,CASSPRAGNYEQYF,TGTGCCAGTAGCCCTCGGGCGGGGAATTACGAGCAGTACTTC
.,TRBV29-1,TRBJ2-7,TRBD1,CSVGGTQGAGTYEQYF,TGCAGCGTTGGGGGTACACAGGGGGCTGGGACCTACGAGCAGTACTTC
.,TRBV9,TRBJ1-2,TRBD1,CASSEGQGDGYTF,TGTGCCAGCAGCGAGGGACAGGGGGATGGCTACACCTTC
.,TRBV29-1,TRBJ1-1,.,CSVEYESIRGTEAFF,TGCAGCGTTGAATATGAGAGCATAAGAGGGACTGAAGCTTTCTTT
.,TRBV5-6,TRBJ1-2,.,CASSLRGVGYTF,TGTGCCAGCAGCTTGCGCGGAGTTGGCTACACCTTC
.,TRBV15,TRBJ2-7,.,CATSGVGHGYEQYF,TGTGCCACCAGCGGCGTGGGCCATGGATACGAGCAGTACTTC
.,TRBV19,TRBJ1-2,TRBD1,CASTPRTGEGYGYTF,TGTGCCAGTACCCCAAGGACAGGGGAGGGCTATGGCTACACCTTC
.,TRBV4-1,TRBJ2-7,TRBD2,CASSLRWTSGSGEQYF,TGCGCCAGCAGCCTTCGATGGACTAGCGGGAGTGGAGAGCAGTACTTC
.,TRBV6-2/TRBV6-3,TRBJ1-5,TRBD1,CASSPLMGQDILYSNQPQHF,TGTGCCAGCAGCCCCTTAATGGGACAGGATATCCTATATAGCAATCAGCCCCAGCATTTT
.,TRBV2,TRBJ2-3,TRBD2,CASRGSSGRPRTDTQYF,TGTGCCAGCAGAGGCTCTAGCGGTCGACCCCGCACAGATACGCAGTATTTT
.,TRBV10-1,TRBJ2-3,TRBD2,CASSESLAGGPDTQYF,TGCGCCAGCAGTGAGTCTCTAGCGGGGGGTCCAGATACGCAGTATTTT
.,TRBV9,TRBJ2-7,.,CASSVSGEGYEQYF,TGTGCCAGCAGCGTTTCGGGAGAAGGGTACGAGCAGTACTTC
.,TRBV19,TRBJ2-6,.,CASSIGPAGANVLTF,TGTGCCAGTAGTATAGGCCCGGCTGGGGCCAACGTCCTGACTTTC
.,TRBV30,TRBJ2-1,TRBD2,CAWSVGLAGGNEQFF,TGTGCCTGGAGCGTTGGACTAGCGGGAGGGAATGAGCAGTTCTTC
.,TRBV6-5,TRBJ2-2,TRBD2,CASSRLAGGTGELFF,TGTGCCAGCAGCCGACTAGCCGGGGGAACCGGGGAGCTGTTTTTT
.,TRBV7-9,TRBJ1-1,.,CASSPLGGGGNTEAFF,TGTGCCAGCAGCCCTCTTGGAGGCGGGGGAAACACTGAAGCTTTCTTT
.,TRBV6-5,TRBJ2-7,TRBD1,CASSYTGTGPYEQYF,TGTGCCAGCAGTTACACAGGGACAGGGCCCTACGAGCAGTACTTC
.,TRBV5-5,TRBJ2-1,TRBD2,CASSLEGLAVNEQFF,TGTGCCAGCAGCTTGGAGGGACTAGCGGTAAATGAGCAGTTCTTC
.,TRBV6-6,TRBJ2-7,TRBD1,CASSSQTGTYEQYF,TGTGCCAGCAGTTCCCAGACAGGGACCTACGAGCAGTACTTC
once,TRBV3-1/TRBV3-2,TRBJ2-1,TRBD2,CASSPVSSGRINEQFF,TGTGCCAGCAGCCCCGTGAGTAGCGGGAGGATCAATGAGCAGTTCTTC
.,TRBV9,TRBJ2-3,.,CASSEAPGSSDTQYF,TGTGCCAGCAGCGAGGCCCCGGGAAGTTCAGATACGCAGTATTTT
.,TRBV12-5,TRBJ2-3,.,CASGLITRGTDTQYF,TGTGCTAGTGGTTTGATTACCAGGGGCACAGATACGCAGTATTTT
.,TRBV7-6,TRBJ1-2,.,CASSSSGGGDDGYTF,TGTGCCAGCAGCTCCTCCGGGGGGGGCGACGATGGCTACACCTTC
once,TRBV6-6,TRBJ1-3,.,CASSYSTATGNTIYF,TGTGCCAGCAGTTATAGCACTGCTACTGGAAACACCATATATTTT
.,TRBV29-1,TRBJ2-7,TRBD2,CSVGHTGREDYEQYF,TGCAGCGTTGGACATACCGGGCGGGAGGACTACGAGCAGTACTTC
.,TRBV18,TRBJ2-7,.,CASSQGGGEQYF,TGTGCCAGCTCACAAGGGGGGGGCGAGCAGTACTTC
once,TRBV19,TRBJ1-5,TRBD1,CASSIVWDRVSNQPQHF,TGTGCCAGTAGTATTGTCTGGGACAGGGTTAGCAATCAGCCCCAGCATTTT
few,TRBV5-1,TRBJ1-2,TRBD1,CASSLGGQATYGYTF,TGCGCCAGCAGCTTGGGGGGACAGGCGACCTATGGCTACACCTTC
once,TRBV5-1,TRBJ2-1,TRBD2,CASSRGSLAGGPLYNEQFF,TGCGCCAGCAGCCGTGGGTCCTTAGCGGGGGGTCCCTTATACAATGAGCAGTTCTTC
.,TRBV19,TRBJ2-1,TRBD2,CASSIVSGSGSYNEQFF,TGTGCCAGTAGTATAGTCAGCGGGAGCGGATCCTACAATGAGCAGTTCTTC
.,TRBV6-2/TRBV6-3,TRBJ2-4,.,CASSYSRQGGNIQYF,TGTGCCAGCAGTTACTCACGACAGGGAGGAAACATTCAGTACTTC
.,TRBV13,TRBJ2-1,TRBD2,CAVQAGIEQFF,TGTGCCGTTCAAGCGGGAATTGAGCAGTTCTTC